The 21 T cell receptor beta chains listed next were all sequenced from one sample in a study of Ad26.COV2.S vaccination and SARS-CoV-2 variants. The sample's treatment: 19 received Ad26.COV2.S at low or high dose, single or two shots; several received placebo; per-sample allocation not given. On day 63 after the first injection, vaccine and placebo recipients gave samples. Profiling relied on immunoSEQ multiplex PCR, and the TCRdb table lists in-frame clones only, not all of them. The sample lists some 640,000 clones; around 92% were seen once. Sample: peripheral blood, taken in a trial of Ad26.COV2.S vaccine versus placebo. Source of these receptors: a person between 18 and 59 years old who received the Ad26.COV2.S COVID-19 vaccine or a placebo.

DNA of the CDR3: TGTGCCAGCAGCTTAGATCAAGGGGGGACTAGCGGAATCAATGAGCAGTTCTTC. Encoded protein: CASSLDQGGTSGINEQFF. J is TRBJ2-1 and V is TRBV11-3, with TRBD2 matching over 11 bases. From germline, CDR1 is SGHNT and CDR2 YENEEA. The CDR3 spans 18 residues. The V and J ends lost 0 bases and 6 bases, in that order; junction bases with no gene match: 10.

The CDR3 nucleotides read TGTGCCACCTCGCCGGGACAGGGGACCGTCCAAAACATTCAGTACTTC. The encoded protein is CATSPGQGTVQNIQYF. The rearrangement uses TRBV27 and TRBJ2-4, with 10 bases matching TRBD1. Germline trimming cut 10 bases from V and 5 bases from J; bases unmatched to any gene: 14. Per germline, CDR1 MNHEY and CDR2 SMNVEV (reference sequence). The CDR3 contains 16 residues.

The chain links TRBV11-2 to TRBJ1-6; tentative D call: TRBD1 (6 bases). CDR3 length: 15 residues. The germline V gene encodes CDR1 SGHAT and CDR2 FQNNGV. V shed 0 bases and J shed 10 bases, with 13 bases lying between them. The CDR3 loop is CASSLEGAQGSPLHF. DNA for the CDR3: TGTGCCAGCAGCTTAGAGGGGGCACAGGGATCACCCCTCCACTTT.

The rearrangement joins TRBV6-1 to TRBJ2-7; no clear D. Germline assignment: CDR1 MNHNS and CDR2 SASEGT. CDR3 length equals 15 residues. V dropped 0 bases and J dropped 2 bases, with 11 bases sitting between them. CDR3 in amino acids: CASSEALPSPYEQYF. As DNA, the CDR3 is TGTGCCAGCAGTGAAGCGCTTCCCAGTCCCTACGAGCAGTACTTC.

The chain couples TRBV30 to TRBJ1-5; 11 nucleotides match TRBD1. V was pared by 7 bases and J by 7 bases, with 6 bases of the junction left unmatched. This CDR3 has 13 amino acids. The germline CDR1 and CDR2 sequences are GTSNPN and SVGIG (reference sequence). CDR3 nucleotide sequence: TGTGCCTTCTCGGGACAGGGGGGACAGCCCCAGCATTTT. This gives the protein CAFSGQGGQPQHF.

The chain links TRBV7-2 to TRBJ2-1; possible D gene TRBD2, 6 bases. CDR3 length: 15 amino acids. Germline CDR1 reads SGHTA; CDR2 reads FQGNSA. V was clipped by 4 bases and J by 0 bases, with 10 bases between them. The CDR3: CASSWDSLSYNEQFF. CDR3 DNA: TGTGCCAGCAGCTGGGACTCGCTCTCCTACAATGAGCAGTTCTTC.

To note about this clone: This sample also contains other DNA sequences that code for the same CDR3. This chain connects TRBV6-5 to TRBJ1-3; D not resolved. The germline V gene encodes CDR1 MNHEY and CDR2 SVGAGI. Deletions cut 0 bases from V and 3 bases from J, with 9 bases between. This CDR3 contains 15 residues. CDR3 DNA: TGTGCCAGCAGTTACTCGACCGGGATTGGAAACACCATATATTTT. Translated: CASSYSTGIGNTIYF.

The chain joins TRBV3-1 (or the pseudogene TRBV3-2) to TRBJ2-3; D not resolved. V lost 0 bases and J 0 bases, leaving 4 bases between the germline ends. This CDR3 has 14 residues. Germline-derived CDR1 and CDR2 are LGHDT and YNNKEL (reference sequence). Here the CDR3 DNA reads TGTGCCAGCAGCCAAGATTATAGCACAGATACGCAGTATTTT. This gives the protein CASSQDYSTDTQYF.

The J gene is TRBJ1-3, the V gene TRBV6-5; D is perhaps TRBD1 (5 bases). Germline CDR1 is MNHEY and CDR2 is SVGAGI. The V gene lost 7 bases and the J gene lost 6 bases, with 16 bases spanning the gap. This CDR3 has 14 residues. CDR3 region: CASTEGRQSNTIYF. The CDR3 region has the DNA TGTGCCAGCACAGAGGGGCGGCAGTCAAACACCATATATTTT.

The chain has TRBV30 and TRBJ1-4; no firm D call. With 2 bases removed from V and 8 bases from J, the gap between germline ends came to 12 bases. Germline-derived CDR1 and CDR2 are GTSNPN and SVGIG (reference sequence). This CDR3 spans 13 amino acids. The CDR3 DNA reads TGTGCCTGGAGTTTCGTGGTAGGGGAAAAACTGTTTTTT. Amino acid sequence: CAWSFVVGEKLFF.

The chain carries TRBV25-1 and TRBJ2-1; D remains unclear. V lost 3 bases, J lost 0 bases, and 12 bases lay in between. CDR3 length equals 16 residues. CDR1 and CDR2 (germline): MGHDK, SYGVNS. The CDR3 protein is CASSDLKRSSYNEQFF. For the CDR3, the DNA is TGTGCCAGCAGTGACTTAAAAAGGAGCTCCTACAATGAGCAGTTCTTC.

This sequence joins TRBV5-1 and TRBJ1-1, with TRBD1 as a possible D gene (5 bases). The CDR3 is 15 residues long. Looked up from germline, CDR1 is SGHRS and CDR2 is YFSETQ. V was clipped by 3 bases and J by 1 base, with 13 bases between them. The CDR3 protein is CASSSWGGANTEAFF. The CDR3 DNA reads TGCGCCAGCAGCTCATGGGGGGGTGCGAACACTGAAGCTTTCTTT.

This clone was observed a few times. The sample contains more than one DNA sequence encoding this CDR3. The chain has TRBV24-1 and TRBJ1-2; possible D gene TRBD1, 5 bases. Between the trimmed V and J ends, which lost 4 bases and 2 bases, there was a span of 10 bases. There are 14 residues in the CDR3. Germline V lookup: CDR1 KGHDR, CDR2 SFDVKD. The CDR3 nucleotides are TGTGCCACCAGTGACCCCACAGGCAACTATGGCTACACCTTC. This translates into CATSDPTGNYGYTF.

The V and J genes are TRBV7-9 and TRBJ2-3; possibly TRBD2 for D (5 bases). The CDR3 spans 16 residues. The V gene lost 2 bases and the J gene lost 0 bases, with 12 bases spanning the gap. Germline CDR1 is SEHNR and CDR2 is FQNEAQ (reference sequence). The chain's CDR3 is CASSLKAARSTDTQYF. The DNA of the CDR3 is TGTGCCAGCAGCTTAAAAGCGGCTCGTAGCACAGATACGCAGTATTTT.

This chain joins TRBV7-2 and TRBJ2-1, with 9 bases matching TRBD2. Germline-derived CDR1 and CDR2 are SGHTA and FQGNSA. This CDR3 contains 15 residues. V trimming: 1 base; J trimming: 7 bases; junction bases outside the gene matches: 5. CDR3 in amino acids: CASSLDSGRRNEQFF. The CDR3 coding sequence is TGTGCCAGCAGCTTAGATAGCGGGAGAAGGAATGAGCAGTTCTTC.

The V gene is TRBV7-9, the J gene TRBJ2-5; 7 bases match TRBD1. Germline-derived CDR1 and CDR2 are SEHNR and FQNEAQ (reference sequence). This CDR3 is built from 14 residues. The V gene end was trimmed by 1 base and the J gene end by 6 bases; junction bases not matched to a gene: 5. The CDR3 loop reads CASSLGGQDKTQYF. In DNA form, the CDR3 reads TGTGCCAGCAGCTTAGGCGGACAGGATAAGACCCAGTACTTC.

The chain links TRBV6-5 to TRBJ2-3, with 8 bases aligning to TRBD2. V lost 0 bases, J lost 5 bases, and 7 bases stayed unmatched. The CDR3 loop spans 16 amino acids. Germline V gene sequence: CDR1 MNHEY, CDR2 SVGAGI. This CDR3 reads CASSYSIGLAGDTQYF. Here the CDR3 DNA reads TGTGCCAGCAGTTACTCGATAGGCCTAGCGGGAGATACGCAGTATTTT.

The V and J genes are TRBV4-1 and TRBJ2-7; a possible D gene is TRBD1 (6 bases). CDR1 and CDR2 from the germline V gene are MGHRA and YSYEKL. The CDR3 runs 15 residues. Trimming removed 1 base at V and 3 bases at J, with 13 bases between. Here the CDR3 DNA reads TGCGCCAGCAGCCAAGTCCAGGGACAAGGCTACGAGCAGTACTTC. Translated: CASSQVQGQGYEQYF.

V and J are TRBV5-6 and TRBJ2-7; 7 positions match TRBD2. The CDR3 covers 12 residues. Looked up from germline, CDR1 is SGHDT and CDR2 is YYEEEE. Trimming removed 0 bases from V and 11 bases from J; junction bases left unmatched: 5. The CDR3 is CASSLGTGTKYF. DNA of the CDR3: TGTGCCAGCAGCTTGGGAACGGGGACTAAGTACTTC. The full variable domain, its missing parts supplied by reference TRBV5-6 and TRBJ2-7, is DAGVTQSPTHLIKTRGQQVTLRCSPKSGHDTVSWYQQALGQGPQFIFQYYEEEERQRGNFPDRFSGHQFPNYSSELNVNALLLGDSALYLCASSLGTGTKYFGPGTRLTVT.

The rearrangement uses TRBV30 and TRBJ1-2; TRBD1 is a possible D gene (5 bases). Germline lookup yields CDR1 GTSNPN and CDR2 SVGIG (reference sequence). V lost 5 bases and J lost 8, with 27 bases in between. The CDR3 consists of 16 residues. This CDR3 reads CAWDQIDSRASRGYTF. In nucleotides, the CDR3 is TGTGCCTGGGACCAAATCGACAGCCGTGCGTCTCGGGGCTACACCTTC.

The V and J genes are TRBV7-2 and TRBJ2-3, with TRBD2 identical over 9 bases. CDR3 length: 19 residues. Germline V lookup: CDR1 SGHTA, CDR2 FQGNSA. V lost 2 bases to trimming and J lost 1 base; unmatched junction nucleotides: 13. The chain's CDR3 is CASSLRLAERGLGTDTQYF. As DNA, the CDR3 is TGTGCCAGCAGCTTACGACTAGCGGAGCGGGGACTCGGCACAGATACGCAGTATTTT.